This T cell receptor beta chain was obtained from a study of identical twins (dated by TCRdb to the mid-2010s). A note on the overall study: To test whether fetal clonotypes persist, this study deep-sequenced TCR alpha and beta repertoires from monozygotic twins, from unrelated adults of various ages, and from cord blood. To rule out contamination, the twin experiments were replicated at different times with different library preparation protocols. Overall study outcomes, separate from this receptor: A weaker excess of twin sharing was found in beta out-of-frame sequences because the signal-to-noise ratio was lowered by fewer shared sequences. Invariant T cells such as MAIT and iNKT could partly confound zero-insertion analyses, though diverse VJ usage argued against this for most clonotypes. Out-of-frame TCR alpha sequences shared between twins showed an excess of low generation-probability sequences compared with coincidental sharing between unrelated individuals. Abundant cord blood beta clonotypes had fewer insertions, young adult naive repertoires showed a similar but weaker trend, and memory repertoires showed no such trend. Because the same donors could not be followed over many years, conclusions were based on cross-sectional statistical analysis. In monozygotic twins, out-of-frame TCR alpha sharing was systematically underestimated by recombination models, although the models agreed with sharing between unrelated individuals.

The library was prepared using 5' RACE. The sequencer listed for this sample is Illumina HiSeq 2000. A universal primer binding site was added through template switching, and the final cDNA carried a unique molecular identifier so that TCR cDNA molecules could be counted accurately. Specific primers in the conserved constant-segment region were used to synthesize first-strand cDNA for TCR alpha and beta chains. To control for contamination, every cDNA library was double barcoded, receiving both a SMART-Mk sample barcode and Illumina barcodes. TruSeq adapter sequences along with Illumina sample barcodes were introduced in two successive PCR steps. The TCR alpha and beta cDNA libraries were sequenced on the Illumina HiSeq platform using custom primers. Per the authors' processing: Unique molecular identifiers were extracted from raw reads with MiGEC, and CDR3 positions were determined with MiXCR. For each individual, recombination models were inferred using an EM algorithm with the repgenHMM and IGoR tools. Shared clonotype analysis was performed with the tcR package in R, normalizing sharing by the product of cloneset sizes. Out-of-frame nonproductive sequences were analyzed to study raw recombination free of thymic and clonal selection effects. TCRdb cleaned the public reads at Q25 with fastp, built clones with MiXCR and kept in-frame beta chains. Each CDR3 protein appears once, grouped with its most common genes and DNA. The V and J calls reflect TCRdb's pipeline rather than the authors' work. The sample profile shows roughly 230,000 distinct CDR3 sequences; approximately 8.3% of them were found once. The ten largest clones capture less than 4% of the sample.

All donors were healthy Caucasians. The twin cohort comprised three pairs of female monozygotic twins, all aged roughly 18 to 30 years. Positive isolation kits from Invitrogen were used to isolate CD4+ and CD8+ T cell populations. Trimming costs V 1 base and J 4 bases, and their ends lie 8 bases apart. The germline V gene encodes CDR1 MGHRA and CDR2 YSYEKL. The CDR3 runs 14 amino acids, cysteine and phenylalanine included. Just CDR3 DNA is preserved here, 42 bases in frame from base 1. This clonotype turned up a few times. What this receptor recognizes is not known. The input lacks base qualities; no much larger clone sits a single base away. The same data also contributed to another study, on yellow fever vaccine responses in identical twins. As noted in the second study: The authors reported that the T cell response to vaccination in identical twins appeared partly convergent and partly personalized. The study precisely tracked vaccine-responding T cell clones in identical twins.

The chain joins TRBV4-1 to TRBJ1-3, with TRBD1 as a weak D call on 5 bases. The source material was CD8+ T cells sorted from blood. This clonotype was obtained from a woman under 30 in good health. The CDR3 region: CASSQAGYGNTIYF. The sequenced DNA is TGCGCCAGCAGCCAAGCAGGGTACGGAAACACCATATATTTT.